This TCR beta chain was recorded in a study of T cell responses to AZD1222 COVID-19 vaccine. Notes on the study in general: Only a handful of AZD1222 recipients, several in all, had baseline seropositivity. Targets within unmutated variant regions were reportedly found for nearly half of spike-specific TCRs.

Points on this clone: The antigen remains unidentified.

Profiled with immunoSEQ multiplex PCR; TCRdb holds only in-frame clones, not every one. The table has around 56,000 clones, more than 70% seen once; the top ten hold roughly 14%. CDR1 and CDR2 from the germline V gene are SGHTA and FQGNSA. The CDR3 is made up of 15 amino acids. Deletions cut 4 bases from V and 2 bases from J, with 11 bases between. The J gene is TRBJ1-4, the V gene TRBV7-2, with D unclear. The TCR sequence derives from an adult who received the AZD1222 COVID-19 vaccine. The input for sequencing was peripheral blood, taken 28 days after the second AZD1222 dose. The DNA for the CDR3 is TGTGCCAGCAGCTCGCAAAGGGTCACTAATGAAAAACTGTTTTTT. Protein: CASSSQRVTNEKLFF.